These 7 T cell receptor beta chains were all obtained from the same sample, sequenced in a study of cytomegalovirus exposure and HLA in healthy donors. The PCR employed 60 Vbeta primers together with 13 Jbeta primers. Produced via immunoSEQ multiplex PCR; TCRdb's table is partial and in-frame only. The sample lists roughly 150,000 clones, more than 75% occurring once. Sequencing input: PBMCs. These receptors all come from a woman younger than 35 in good health and CMV-seronegative.

The V and J genes are TRBV5-1 and TRBJ2-1, with 8 bases fitting TRBD2. Germline trimming cut 4 bases from V and 9 bases from J; bases unmatched to any gene: 9. Germline lookup yields CDR1 SGHRS and CDR2 YFSETQ. There are 14 residues in the CDR3. CDR3 nucleotide sequence: TGCGCCAGCAGCCCCGGGGGGGGAAAGGGTGAGCAGTTCTTC. Its protein product is CASSPGGGKGEQFF.

V is TRBV9 and J is TRBJ2-3; TRBD2 matches at 8 bases. The CDR3 is 14 residues long. With V trimmed by 2 bases and J by 5 bases, 4 bases remained unmatched. Germline V gene sequence: CDR1 SGDLS, CDR2 YYNGEE. CDR3: CASSVGGARDTQYF. In DNA form, the CDR3 reads TGTGCCAGCAGCGTCGGGGGGGCTAGAGATACGCAGTATTTT. Together with reference TRBV9 and TRBJ2-3, the CDR3 gives the full variable domain: DSGVTQTPKHLITATGQRVTLRCSPRSGDLSVYWYQQSLDQGLQFLIQYYNGEERAKGNILERFSAQQFPDLHSELNLSSLELGDSALYFCASSVGGARDTQYFGPGTRLTVL.

In this sample, this clone turned up a few times. The chain carries TRBV10-2 and TRBJ2-5; 9 bases match TRBD1. Trimming at V came to 5 bases and at J to 6 bases, leaving 7 bases not matched to a gene. The CDR3 consists of 14 residues. Germline CDR1 WSHSY, CDR2 SAAADI. The chain's CDR3 is CASSLTGGPQTQYF. The CDR3 DNA reads as TGCGCCAGCAGTCTAACAGGGGGCCCGCAGACCCAGTACTTC.

The chain employs TRBV5-1 and TRBJ1-4; perhaps TRBD1 as D (6 bases). In germline, CDR1 is SGHRS, CDR2 YFSETQ. The CDR3 spans 15 residues. V shed 4 bases and J shed 8 bases, with 18 bases lying between them. The CDR3 DNA sequence: TGCGCCAGCAGCCGAAGGTCAGGGGCAGGAGAAAAACTGTTTTTT. This sequence encodes CASSRRSGAGEKLFF.

The rearrangement uses TRBV6-5 and TRBJ2-7; 12 positions agree with TRBD1. With V trimmed by 6 bases and J by 5 bases, 5 bases remained unmatched. The germline CDR1 and CDR2 sequences are MNHEY and SVGAGI. CDR3 size: 14 residues. The CDR3 is CASRGQGAPDEQYF. In nucleotides, the CDR3 is TGTGCCAGCAGGGGACAGGGGGCGCCGGACGAGCAGTACTTC.

This clone was recorded once. This chain joins TRBV5-1 and TRBJ1-3; D uncertain. With 5 bases removed from V and 0 bases from J, the gap between germline ends came to 12 bases. In germline, CDR1 is SGHRS, CDR2 YFSETQ. CDR3 length equals 15 residues. This chain's CDR3 is CASRPDWSSGNTIYF. In DNA form, the CDR3 reads TGCGCCAGCAGACCAGACTGGAGCTCTGGAAACACCATATATTTT. Together with reference TRBV5-1 and TRBJ1-3, the CDR3 gives the full variable domain: KAGVTQTPRYLIKTRGQQVTLSCSPISGHRSVSWYQQTPGQGLQFLFEYFSETQRNKGNFPGRFSGRQFSNSRSEMNVSTLELGDSALYLCASRPDWSSGNTIYFGEGSWLTVV.

The chain carries TRBV27 and TRBJ2-7; 9 bases are shared with TRBD1. CDR1 is MNHEY, CDR2 SMNVEV, per germline (reference sequence). The CDR3 length is 13 residues. J lost 5 bases, V lost 6 bases, and 5 bases had no gene match. CDR3 sequence reads: CASSPRDRDEQYF. CDR3 nucleotides: TGTGCCAGCAGCCCCCGGGACAGGGACGAGCAGTACTTC.